This TCR beta chain derives from a study of identical twins. This clonotype was found many times. A single record per CDR3 protein comes from TCRdb applying MiXCR to the 5' RACE reads. The data show roughly 260,000 distinct CDR3 sequences, with about 14% seen just once and 8.8% held by the top ten. V lost 1 base to trimming and J lost 2 bases; unmatched junction nucleotides: 6. The CDR3 is 17 residues long. The TCR sequence derives from a woman aged 18-29 years in good health. J is TRBJ2-3 and V is TRBV12-3 or TRBV12-4, with TRBD2 matching 10 bases. Sequencing was done on a sample of memory (CD45RO+) T cells sorted from blood. Here the CDR3 reads CASSLVAGGTFTDTQYF. The CDR3 region has the DNA TGTGCCAGCAGTTTAGTAGCGGGGGGAACATTCACAGATACGCAGTATTTT.